In this sample, the clone carrying this T cell receptor beta chain turned up many times. TCRdb re-called the 5' RACE reads with MiXCR, one entry per CDR3 protein. The sample consists of about 31,000 distinct CDR3 sequences, about 5.7% of them appearing once. The data are from a study of early T cells in non-severe SARS-CoV-2 infection. Study summary: Sequenced bulk RNA came from whole blood that was unsorted, and chains were unpaired.

The sample was whole blood. This sequence originates from an adult who was a healthcare worker with PCR-confirmed SARS-CoV-2 infection or an uninfected control (not recorded which).

The DNA of the CDR3 is TGTGCCACCAGCAAAGGGCCAGGGCACCAAGAGACCCAGTACTTC. Its protein product is CATSKGPGHQETQYF. The V call is TRBV15, the J call TRBJ2-5, with D tentatively TRBD1 (5 bases). Germline V gene lookup returns CDR1 LNHNV and CDR2 YYDKDF (reference sequence). V was cut by 4 bases and J by 0 bases, with 12 bases left in between. CDR3 size: 15 residues.